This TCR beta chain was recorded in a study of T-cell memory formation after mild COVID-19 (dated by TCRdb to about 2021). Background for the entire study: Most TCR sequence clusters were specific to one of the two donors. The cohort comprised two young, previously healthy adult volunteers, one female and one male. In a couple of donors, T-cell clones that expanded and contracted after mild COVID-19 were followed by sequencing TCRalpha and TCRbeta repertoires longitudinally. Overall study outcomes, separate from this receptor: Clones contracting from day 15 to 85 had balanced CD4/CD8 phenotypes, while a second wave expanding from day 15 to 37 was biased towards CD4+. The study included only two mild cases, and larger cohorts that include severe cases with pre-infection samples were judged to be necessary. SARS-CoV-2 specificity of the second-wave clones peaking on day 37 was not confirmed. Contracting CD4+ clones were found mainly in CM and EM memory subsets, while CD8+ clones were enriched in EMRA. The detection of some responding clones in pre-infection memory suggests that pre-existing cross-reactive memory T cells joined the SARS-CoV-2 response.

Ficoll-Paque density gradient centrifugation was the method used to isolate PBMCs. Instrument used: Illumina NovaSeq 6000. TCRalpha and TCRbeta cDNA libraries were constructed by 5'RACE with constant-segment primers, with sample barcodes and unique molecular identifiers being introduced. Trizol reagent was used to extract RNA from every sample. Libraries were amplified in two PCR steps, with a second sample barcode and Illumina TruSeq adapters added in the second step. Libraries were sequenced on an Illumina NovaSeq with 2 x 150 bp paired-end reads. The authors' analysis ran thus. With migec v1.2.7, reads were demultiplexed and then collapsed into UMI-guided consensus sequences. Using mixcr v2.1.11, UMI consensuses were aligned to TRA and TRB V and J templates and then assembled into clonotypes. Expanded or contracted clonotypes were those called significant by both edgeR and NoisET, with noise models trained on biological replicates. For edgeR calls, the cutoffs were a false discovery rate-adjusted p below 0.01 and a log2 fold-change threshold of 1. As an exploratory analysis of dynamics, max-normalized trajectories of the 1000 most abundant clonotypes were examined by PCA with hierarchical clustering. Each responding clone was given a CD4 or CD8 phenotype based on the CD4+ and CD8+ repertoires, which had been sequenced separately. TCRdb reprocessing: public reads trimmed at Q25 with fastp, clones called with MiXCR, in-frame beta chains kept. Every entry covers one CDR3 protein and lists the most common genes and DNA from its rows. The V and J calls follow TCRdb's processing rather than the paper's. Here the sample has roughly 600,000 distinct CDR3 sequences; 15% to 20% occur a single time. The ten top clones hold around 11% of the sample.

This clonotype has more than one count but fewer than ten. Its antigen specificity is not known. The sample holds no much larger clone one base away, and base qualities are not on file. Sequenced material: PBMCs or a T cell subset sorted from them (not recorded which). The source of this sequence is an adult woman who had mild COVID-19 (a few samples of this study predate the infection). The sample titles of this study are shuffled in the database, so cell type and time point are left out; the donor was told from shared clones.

The encoded CDR3 is CASSPGQYNSNYGYTF. The base sequence is TGCGCCAGCAGCCCCGGACAGTACAATTCTAACTATGGCTACACCTTC. The chain joins TRBV5-1 to TRBJ1-2; the D segment could be TRBD1, given 6 matching bases. Reading the germline V gene gives CDR1 SGHRS and CDR2 YFSETQ. The CDR3, cysteine through phenylalanine, is 16 amino acids long. Only the CDR3 region is kept as DNA, spanning 48 bases read in frame from base 1. V gives up 4 bases and J gives up 0 bases, and the segment between their germline ends measures 16 bases.